A selection of T cell receptor beta chains follows, all from one sample in a study of long-term antiretroviral therapy in people with HIV. Produced via immunoSEQ multiplex PCR; TCRdb's table is partial and in-frame only. Of some 31,000 clones listed, roughly 97% were seen once; the top ten hold around 3.1%. Sequencing was performed on unsorted PBMCs, taken 6.9 years after starting antiretroviral therapy. The receptors stem from a man aged 30 to 39 with HIV. Each CDR3 is given with its conserved first and last residue. A D gene is named only where the DNA matches it firmly. Not all rows give a size; the values are once, few, many and, for expanded clones, a class.

.	13	TRBV30	TRBD1	TRBJ1-3	CAWGQVSGNTIYF	TGTGCCTGGGGACAGGTCTCTGGAAACACCATATATTTT
.	12	TRBV7-8	.	TRBJ1-1	CASSSPALVTQF	TGTGCCAGCAGCTCTCCCGCCTTAGTCACCCAATTT
.	13	TRBV11-3	.	TRBJ2-5	CASSLSFQETQYF	TGTGCCAGCAGCTTGAGTTTCCAAGAGACCCAGTACTTC
.	15	TRBV2	.	TRBJ2-5	CASSVIPGLQETQYF	TGTGCCAGCAGTGTTATTCCAGGGCTCCAAGAGACCCAGTACTTC
.	14	TRBV5-6	.	TRBJ1-3	CASSLGGGGNTIYF	TGTGCCAGCAGCTTGGGGGGAGGAGGAAACACCATATATTTT
.	17	TRBV7-9	TRBD1	TRBJ2-7	CASSLGTGGLGYYEQYF	TGTGCCAGCAGCTTAGGGACAGGGGGCTTAGGATACTACGAGCAGTACTTC
.	13	TRBV6-5	.	TRBJ1-2	CASSRSMGDGYTF	TGTGCCAGCAGTCGCAGCATGGGGGATGGCTACACCTTC
.	14	TRBV27	.	TRBJ2-7	CASSLEGRTYEQYF	TGTGCCAGCAGTTTAGAAGGACGGACCTACGAGCAGTACTTC
.	16	TRBV6-6	.	TRBJ1-2	CASSYPTGRGFYGYTF	TGTGCCAGCAGTTACCCAACAGGGAGAGGGTTCTATGGCTACACCTTC
.	17	TRBV7-8	TRBD2	TRBJ2-1	CASSIFLSGRSVDEQFF	TGTGCCAGCAGCATATTCTTAAGCGGGAGGTCGGTTGATGAGCAGTTCTTC
.	16	TRBV7-3	TRBD1	TRBJ1-2	CASSLVGGQGHNGYTF	TGTGCCAGCAGCTTGGTTGGGGGACAGGGGCATAATGGCTACACCTTC
once	19	TRBV19	TRBD2	TRBJ2-1	CASSRRGTSGGSSYNEQFF	TGTGCCAGTAGCCGCCGAGGGACTAGCGGGGGCAGCTCCTACAATGAGCAGTTCTTC
.	15	TRBV11-1	TRBD1	TRBJ2-3	CASSWDRPSTDTQYF	TGTGCCAGCAGCTGGGACAGACCTAGCACAGATACGCAGTATTTT
.	15	TRBV19	.	TRBJ1-5	CASSIFKGSHQPQHF	TGTGCCAGTAGTATATTTAAGGGGTCGCATCAGCCCCAGCATTTT
.	16	TRBV5-4	TRBD2	TRBJ2-3	CASSGRTSSSTDTQYF	TGTGCCAGCAGCGGCAGGACTAGCTCGTCCACAGATACGCAGTATTTT
.	14	TRBV6-1	TRBD2	TRBJ2-7	CASSPLAKAYEQYF	TGTGCCAGCAGTCCACTAGCGAAGGCCTACGAGCAGTACTTC
.	15	TRBV6-5	TRBD2	TRBJ2-7	CASAPRLAGEHEQYF	TGTGCCAGCGCCCCCCGACTAGCGGGAGAACACGAGCAGTACTTC
.	17	TRBV7-3	TRBD2	TRBJ2-1	CASSLRGGLAAYNEQFF	TGTGCCAGCAGCTTAAGGGGAGGACTAGCGGCCTACAATGAGCAGTTCTTC
once	15	TRBV4-3	.	TRBJ2-7	CASSQDLGSSYEQYF	TGCGCCAGCAGCCAAGATTTAGGGAGCTCCTACGAGCAGTACTTC
.	14	TRBV15	.	TRBJ2-1	CATSRHRDLVKQFF	TGTGCCACCAGCAGACACCGGGACCTCGTAAAGCAGTTCTTC
.	14	TRBV6-6	.	TRBJ2-7	CASSYSIGQNEQYF	TGTGCCAGCAGTTACTCTATCGGACAGAACGAGCAGTACTTC
.	12	TRBV7-2	.	TRBJ2-3	CASSPRGNTQYF	TGTGCCAGCAGCCCCCGGGGAAATACGCAGTATTTT
once	13	TRBV27	TRBD1	TRBJ2-7	CASSLATGGEQYF	TGTGCCAGCAGTTTAGCGACAGGGGGGGAGCAGTACTTC
.	13	TRBV19	TRBD1	TRBJ1-2	CASRVDRGQGYTF	TGTGCCAGTAGGGTAGACAGGGGGCAAGGCTACACCTTC
.	15	TRBV7-8	.	TRBJ2-2	CASRWAPRDTGELFF	TGTGCCAGCAGGTGGGCCCCGCGGGACACCGGGGAGCTGTTTTTT
.	11	TRBV19	.	TRBJ2-7	CASSDTYEQYF	TGTGCCAGTAGCGACACCTACGAGCAGTACTTC
.	16	TRBV9	.	TRBJ2-3	CASSVGGGGSFGAQYF	TGTGCCAGCAGCGTAGGGGGGGGCGGCTCGTTTGGGGCGCAGTATTTT
.	17	TRBV5-6	.	TRBJ2-7	CASSLELRQALSYEQYF	TGTGCCAGCAGCTTGGAGTTACGACAGGCACTCTCCTACGAGCAGTACTTC
.	16	TRBV6-6	TRBD2	TRBJ2-1	CASRVAGEGWSNEQFF	TGTGCCAGCAGGGTAGCGGGAGAGGGTTGGAGCAATGAGCAGTTCTTC
few	16	TRBV9	.	TRBJ2-1	CASSISGQSSYNEQFF	TGTGCCAGCAGCATTAGCGGCCAGAGCTCCTACAATGAGCAGTTCTTC
.	13	TRBV2	.	TRBJ2-1	CASSAVVPDEQFF	TGTGCCAGCAGTGCAGTAGTTCCCGATGAGCAGTTCTTC
.	16	TRBV15	TRBD2	TRBJ2-1	CATSRDPSGGLGEQFF	TGTGCCACCAGCAGAGATCCGAGCGGGGGCCTCGGGGAGCAGTTCTTC
.	13	TRBV5-1	.	TRBJ1-3	CASRTDPGNTIYF	TGCGCCAGCAGGACAGACCCTGGAAACACCATATATTTT
.	18	TRBV4-3	.	TRBJ2-6	CASSQGGELTLGANVLTF	TGCGCCAGCAGCCAAGGGGGAGAGCTAACTCTAGGGGCCAACGTCCTGACTTTC
.	16	TRBV7-3	TRBD2	TRBJ2-3	CASSRRGGLRTDTQYF	TGTGCCAGCAGCAGGCGGGGGGGCCTGCGCACAGATACGCAGTATTTT
.	17	TRBV19	.	TRBJ2-3	CASSQGRLGWGVDTQYF	TGTGCCAGTAGTCAAGGACGCCTCGGTTGGGGGGTAGATACGCAGTATTTT
.	17	TRBV5-1	TRBD2	TRBJ2-5	CASSWDTSGGFQETQYF	TGCGCCAGCAGCTGGGATACTAGCGGGGGCTTCCAAGAGACCCAGTACTTC
once	13	TRBV19	.	TRBJ2-3	CASREKATDTQYF	TGTGCCAGTAGGGAAAAAGCTACAGATACGCAGTATTTT
.	17	TRBV10-3	.	TRBJ2-6	CAISDLGSRAGANVLTF	TGTGCCATCAGTGACCTCGGGTCCAGGGCTGGGGCCAACGTCCTGACTTTC
.	14	TRBV28	TRBD2	TRBJ2-7	CASSPTSGSYEQYF	TGTGCCAGCAGTCCGACTAGCGGTTCCTACGAGCAGTACTTC
.	13	TRBV6-1	.	TRBJ1-1	CASSEGLHTEAFF	TGTGCCAGCAGTGAAGGGCTTCACACTGAAGCTTTCTTT
.	13	TRBV5-6	.	TRBJ1-1	CASSPPGVAEAFF	TGTGCCAGCAGCCCCCCGGGGGTTGCTGAAGCTTTCTTT
.	20	TRBV14	TRBD1	TRBJ2-7	CASSRTRDRGRSRVPYEQYF	TGTGCCAGCAGCCGAACCCGGGACAGGGGGCGGAGTAGGGTGCCCTACGAGCAGTACTTC
.	16	TRBV6-1	.	TRBJ2-1	CASSELTGKGSNEQFF	TGTGCCAGCAGTGAACTAACAGGGAAGGGCTCCAATGAGCAGTTCTTC
.	14	TRBV7-9	.	TRBJ1-6	CASSPPGLNSPLHF	TGTGCCAGCAGCCCGCCGGGACTTAATTCACCCCTCCACTTT
.	15	TRBV7-9	.	TRBJ2-5	CASSLGRVGEETQYF	TGTGCCAGCAGCTTGGGACGGGTAGGGGAGGAGACCCAGTACTTC
.	16	TRBV4-1	TRBD2	TRBJ2-3	CASSPRTSGNTDTQYF	TGCGCCAGCAGCCCGAGGACTAGCGGGAATACAGATACGCAGTATTTT
.	18	TRBV7-2	TRBD1	TRBJ1-1	CASSLDPPRTGGHTEAFF	TGTGCCAGCAGCTTAGACCCCCCTCGGACAGGGGGCCATACTGAAGCTTTCTTT
.	12	TRBV29-1	.	TRBJ1-2	CSVAGSDYGYTF	TGCAGCGTTGCCGGGTCTGACTATGGCTACACCTTC
.	13	TRBV7-9	.	TRBJ1-1	CASMAGGGTEAFF	TGTGCCAGCATGGCCGGAGGGGGGACTGAAGCTTTCTTT
.	15	TRBV19	.	TRBJ1-5	CASSIDSDTNQPQHF	TGTGCCAGTAGTATAGATTCCGACACCAATCAGCCCCAGCATTTT
.	14	TRBV29-1	.	TRBJ1-1	CSVAMEITNTEAFF	TGCAGCGTTGCTATGGAAATTACGAACACTGAAGCTTTCTTT
.	15	TRBV27	.	TRBJ2-1	CASRITSWPYNEQFF	TGTGCCAGCAGGATAACTTCGTGGCCCTACAATGAGCAGTTCTTC
.	14	TRBV7-2	TRBD1	TRBJ2-3	CASSLRTGGDTQYF	TGTGCCAGCAGCCTCCGGACAGGAGGAGATACGCAGTATTTT